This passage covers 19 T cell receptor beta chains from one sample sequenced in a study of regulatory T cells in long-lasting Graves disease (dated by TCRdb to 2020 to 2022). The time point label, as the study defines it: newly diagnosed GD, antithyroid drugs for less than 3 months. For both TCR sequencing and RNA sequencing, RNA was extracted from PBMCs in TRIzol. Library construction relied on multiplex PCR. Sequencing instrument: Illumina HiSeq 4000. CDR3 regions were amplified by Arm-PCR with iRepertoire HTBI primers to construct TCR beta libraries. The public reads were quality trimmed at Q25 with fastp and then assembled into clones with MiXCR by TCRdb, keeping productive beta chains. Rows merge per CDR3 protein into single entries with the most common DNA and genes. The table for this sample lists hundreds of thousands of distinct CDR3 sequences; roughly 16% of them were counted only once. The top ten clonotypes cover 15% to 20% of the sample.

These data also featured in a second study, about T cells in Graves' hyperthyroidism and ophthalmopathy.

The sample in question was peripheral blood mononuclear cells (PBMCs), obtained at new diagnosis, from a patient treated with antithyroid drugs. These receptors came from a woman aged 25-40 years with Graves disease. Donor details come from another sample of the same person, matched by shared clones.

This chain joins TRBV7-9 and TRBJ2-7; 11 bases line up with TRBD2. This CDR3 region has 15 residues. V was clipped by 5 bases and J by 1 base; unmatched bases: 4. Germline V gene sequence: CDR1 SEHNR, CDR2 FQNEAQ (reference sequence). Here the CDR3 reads CASSRTSGLSYEQYF. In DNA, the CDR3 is TGTGCCAGCAGCCGGACTAGCGGGTTATCCTACGAGCAGTACTTC.

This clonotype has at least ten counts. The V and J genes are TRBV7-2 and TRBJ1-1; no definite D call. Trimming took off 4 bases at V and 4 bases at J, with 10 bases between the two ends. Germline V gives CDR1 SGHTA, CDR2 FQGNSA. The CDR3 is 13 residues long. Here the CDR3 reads CASSSSGITEAFF. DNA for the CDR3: TGTGCCAGCAGCTCGTCGGGGATCACTGAAGCTTTCTTT.

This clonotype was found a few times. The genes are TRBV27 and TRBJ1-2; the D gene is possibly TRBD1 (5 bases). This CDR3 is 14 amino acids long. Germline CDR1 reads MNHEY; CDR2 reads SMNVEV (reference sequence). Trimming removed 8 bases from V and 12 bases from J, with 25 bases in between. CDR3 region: CASGRSGTESIDTF. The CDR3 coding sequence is TGTGCCAGCGGAAGATCCGGGACGGAGTCGATCGACACCTTC.

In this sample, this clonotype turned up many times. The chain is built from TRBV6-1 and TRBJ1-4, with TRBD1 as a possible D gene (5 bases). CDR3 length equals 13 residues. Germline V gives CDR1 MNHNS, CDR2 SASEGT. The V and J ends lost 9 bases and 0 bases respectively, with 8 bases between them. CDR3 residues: CARSRATNEKLFF. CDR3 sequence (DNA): TGTGCCAGAAGCAGGGCAACTAATGAAAAACTGTTTTTT.

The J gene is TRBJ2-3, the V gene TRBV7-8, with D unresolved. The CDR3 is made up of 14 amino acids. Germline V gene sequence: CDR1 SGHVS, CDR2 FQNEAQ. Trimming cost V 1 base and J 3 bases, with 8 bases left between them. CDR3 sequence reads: CASSLVFRTDTQYF. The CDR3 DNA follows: TGTGCCAGCAGCTTAGTTTTCAGGACAGATACGCAGTATTTT.

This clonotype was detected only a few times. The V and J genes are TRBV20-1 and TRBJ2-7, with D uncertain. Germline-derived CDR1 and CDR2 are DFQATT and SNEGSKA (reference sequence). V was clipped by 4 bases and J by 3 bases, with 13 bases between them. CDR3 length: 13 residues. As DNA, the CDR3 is TGCAGTGCTAAGCGAGGCGGCCTCTACGAGCAGTACTTC. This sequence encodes CSAKRGGLYEQYF.

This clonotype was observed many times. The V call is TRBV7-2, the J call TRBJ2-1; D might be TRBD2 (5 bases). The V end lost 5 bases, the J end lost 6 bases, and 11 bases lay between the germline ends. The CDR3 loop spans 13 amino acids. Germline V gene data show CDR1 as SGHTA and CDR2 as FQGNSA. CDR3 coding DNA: TGTGCCAGCAGCGTGAGGGCCCCCAATGAGCAGTTCTTC. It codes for CASSVRAPNEQFF.

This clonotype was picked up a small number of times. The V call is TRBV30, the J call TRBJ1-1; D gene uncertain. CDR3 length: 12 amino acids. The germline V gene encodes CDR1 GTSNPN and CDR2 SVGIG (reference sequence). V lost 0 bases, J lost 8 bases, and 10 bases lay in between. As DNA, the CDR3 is TGTGCCTGGAGTGTACTTAATAAAGAAGCTTTCTTT. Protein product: CAWSVLNKEAFF.

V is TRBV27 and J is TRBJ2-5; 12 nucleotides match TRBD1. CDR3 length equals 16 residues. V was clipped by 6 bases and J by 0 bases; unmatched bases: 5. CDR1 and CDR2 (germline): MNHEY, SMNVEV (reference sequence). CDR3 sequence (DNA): TGTGCCAGCAGCCGAGGGACAGGGGGCTACCAAGAGACCCAGTACTTC. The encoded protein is CASSRGTGGYQETQYF.

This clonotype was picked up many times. CDR3: CSASRPQPQHF. In nucleotides, the CDR3 is TGCAGTGCCTCGCGGCCTCAGCCCCAGCATTTT. The rearrangement links TRBV20-1 to TRBJ1-5; D uncertain. V was pared by 6 bases and J by 6 bases, with 9 bases between. In germline, CDR1 is DFQATT, CDR2 SNEGSKA (reference sequence). CDR3 size: 11 residues.

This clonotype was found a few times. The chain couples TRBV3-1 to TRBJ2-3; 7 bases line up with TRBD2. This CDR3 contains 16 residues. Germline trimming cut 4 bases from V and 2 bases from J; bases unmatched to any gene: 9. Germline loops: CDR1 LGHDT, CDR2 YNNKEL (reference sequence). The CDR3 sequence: CASSPPWTSLTDTQYF. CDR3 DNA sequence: TGTGCCAGCAGCCCGCCCTGGACTAGTCTCACAGATACGCAGTATTTT.

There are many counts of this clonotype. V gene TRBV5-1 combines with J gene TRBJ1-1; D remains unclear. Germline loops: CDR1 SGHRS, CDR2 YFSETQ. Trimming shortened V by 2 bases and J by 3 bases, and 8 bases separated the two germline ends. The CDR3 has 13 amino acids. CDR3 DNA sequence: TGCGCCAGCAGCTTCGTTGTGGACACTGAAGCTTTCTTT. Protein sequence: CASSFVVDTEAFF. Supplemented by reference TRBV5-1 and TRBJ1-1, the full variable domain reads KAGVTQTPRYLIKTRGQQVTLSCSPISGHRSVSWYQQTPGQGLQFLFEYFSETQRNKGNFPGRFSGRQFSNSRSEMNVSTLELGDSALYLCASSFVVDTEAFFGQGTRLTVV.

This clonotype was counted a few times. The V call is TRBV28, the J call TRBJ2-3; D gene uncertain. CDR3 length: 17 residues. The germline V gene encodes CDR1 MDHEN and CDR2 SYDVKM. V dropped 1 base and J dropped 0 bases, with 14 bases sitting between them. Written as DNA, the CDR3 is TGTGCCAGCAGTTTATTATCCGGAGTATCTAGCACAGATACGCAGTATTTT. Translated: CASSLLSGVSSTDTQYF.

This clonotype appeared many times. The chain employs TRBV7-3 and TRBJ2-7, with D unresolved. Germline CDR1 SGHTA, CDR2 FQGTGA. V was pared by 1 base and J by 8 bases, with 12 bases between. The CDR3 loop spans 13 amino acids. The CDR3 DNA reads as TGTGCCAGCAGCTTAATTGCAGGATTAAAGCAGTACTTC. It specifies CASSLIAGLKQYF.

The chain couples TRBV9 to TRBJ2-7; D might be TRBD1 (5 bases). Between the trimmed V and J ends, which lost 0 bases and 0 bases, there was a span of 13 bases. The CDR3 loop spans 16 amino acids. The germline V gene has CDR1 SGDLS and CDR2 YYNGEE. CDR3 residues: CASSVDEDTDSYEQYF. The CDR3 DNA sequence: TGTGCCAGCAGCGTAGATGAGGACACGGACTCCTACGAGCAGTACTTC.

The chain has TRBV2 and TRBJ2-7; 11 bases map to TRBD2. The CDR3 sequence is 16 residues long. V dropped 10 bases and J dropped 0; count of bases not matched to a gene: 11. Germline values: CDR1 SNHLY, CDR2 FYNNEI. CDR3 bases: TGTGCCACATCCTCGACTAGCGGGATTAGCTCCTACGAGCAGTACTTC. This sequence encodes CATSSTSGISSYEQYF.

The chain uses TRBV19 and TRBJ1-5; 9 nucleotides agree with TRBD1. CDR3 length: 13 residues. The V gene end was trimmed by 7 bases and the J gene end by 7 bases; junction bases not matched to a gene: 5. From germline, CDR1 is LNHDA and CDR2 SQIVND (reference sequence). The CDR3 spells CASTDRGTQPQHF. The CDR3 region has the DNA TGTGCCAGTACGGACAGGGGAACCCAGCCCCAGCATTTT.

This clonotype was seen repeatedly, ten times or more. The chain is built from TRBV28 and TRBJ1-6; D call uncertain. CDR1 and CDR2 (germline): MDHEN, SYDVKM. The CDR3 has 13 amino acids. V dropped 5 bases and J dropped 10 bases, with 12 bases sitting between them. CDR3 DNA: TGTGCCAGCAGTCTACCCAAGGAGTCACCCCTCCACTTT. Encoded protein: CASSLPKESPLHF.

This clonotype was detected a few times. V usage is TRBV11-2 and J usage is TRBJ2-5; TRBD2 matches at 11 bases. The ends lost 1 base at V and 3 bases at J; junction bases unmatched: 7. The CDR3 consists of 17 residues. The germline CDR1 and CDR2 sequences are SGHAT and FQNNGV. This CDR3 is CASSLGEVGLAEETQYF. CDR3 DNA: TGTGCCAGCAGCTTAGGAGAGGTGGGACTAGCGGAAGAGACCCAGTACTTC.